This entry lists 3 T cell receptor beta chains sequenced from one sample in a study of tumor and adjacent non-tumor tissue in lung cancer. Three rounds of nested PCR, following a modified ARM-PCR protocol, produced the TCRbeta library. TCRdb independently ran MiXCR on the multiplex PCR reads; one entry per CDR3 protein. The profile covers about 90,000 distinct CDR3 sequences, with around 80% appearing a single time and roughly 22% taken by the ten largest. No cell sorting was done before RNA was extracted from the tissue. More than 3 cm separated this lung sample from the edge of the tumor. Material: distant non-tumor lung tissue. The receptors come from a woman between 50 and 59 years old with non-small cell lung cancer.

The CDR3 region has the DNA TGTGCCAGCAGGCATGACCGCGCAGAGAGAAAACTGTTTTTT. Residues: CASRHDRAERKLFF. This chain joins TRBV14 and TRBJ1-4; no definite D call. Germline V lookup: CDR1 SGHDN, CDR2 FVKESK. The CDR3 runs 14 residues. V shed 6 bases and J shed 10 bases, with 18 bases lying between them.

This clonotype was counted at least ten times. The chain employs TRBV5-1 and TRBJ2-7; 9 positions match TRBD2. The CDR3 is made up of 14 amino acids. The junction had 7 bases not matched to a gene; V was cut back by 4 bases and J by 5 bases. From germline, CDR1 is SGHRS and CDR2 YFSETQ. CDR3 DNA sequence: TGCGCCAGCAGCCCCTTAGCGGGAGCAGACGAGCAGTACTTC. This encodes CASSPLAGADEQYF. Supplemented by reference TRBV5-1 and TRBJ2-7, the full variable domain reads KAGVTQTPRYLIKTRGQQVTLSCSPISGHRSVSWYQQTPGQGLQFLFEYFSETQRNKGNFPGRFSGRQFSNSRSEMNVSTLELGDSALYLCASSPLAGADEQYFGPGTRLTVT.

Comments on this clonotype: The junction departs from germline at one end; a sequencing error may be responsible. The chain couples TRBV20-1 to TRBJ2-4, with 8 bases fitting TRBD1. The CDR3 covers 14 residues. Germline V gene lookup returns CDR1 DFQATT and CDR2 SNEGSKA (reference sequence). The CDR3 region is CTASSGQGENIQYF. The CDR3 DNA reads as TGCACTGCTAGTTCCGGACAGGGCGAAAACATTCAGTACTTC.